The clone carrying this T cell receptor (beta chain) occurred many times. The target antigen is unknown. The data belong to a study of T-cell reconstitution after alpha-beta-depleted transplantation in children. The study, taken as a whole, reports: At around two months after transplant, the alpha-beta T cells were reportedly derived from several hundred expanded clones that came from non-depleted graft cells. Some patients' high day-60 TCRbeta diversity was traced to surviving recipient T cells and thymic progenitors. Newly generated T cells supplied most T-cell counts and diversity one year post-transplant.

V gave up 0 bases and J gave up 4 bases; unmatched junction bases: 2. Germline values: CDR1 DFQATT, CDR2 SNEGSKA (reference sequence). The CDR3 totals 15 residues. Unique molecular identifiers were incorporated into the prepared TCRbeta library. TCRdb analysed the PCR reads with MiXCR anew, one entry per CDR3 protein. The table has over 100,000 distinct CDR3 sequences, 10% seen once. This TCR came from a boy aged 2 to 10 with acute lymphoblastic leukemia, due to receive a stem cell transplant. This chain joins TRBV20-1 and TRBJ2-7, with TRBD2 matching 14 bases. Sequencing used PBMCs, obtained before TCRalphabeta/CD19-depleted stem cell transplant. The CDR3, as DNA: TGCAGTGCTAGAGATCGGACTAGCGGGAGGTACGAGCAGTACTTC. This encodes CSARDRTSGRYEQYF.